This T cell receptor beta chain originates from a study of T cell responses to AZD1222 COVID-19 vaccine. The study's findings and limits: There were repertoire samples only from the period after the peak T cell response. Per reports, nearly half of all spike-specific TCRs target regions that are unmutated in variants.

Worth noting for this clone: Its antigen is as yet unknown.

Per the germline V gene, CDR1 is GTSNPN and CDR2 is SVGIG (reference sequence). J was trimmed by 4 bases and V by 0 bases; bases with no gene match: 8. The CDR3 is 15 amino acids. Produced via immunoSEQ multiplex PCR; TCRdb's table is partial and in-frame only. The sample records roughly 160,000 clones, about 92% being singletons. This specimen was peripheral blood, taken on day 0 of AZD1222 vaccination. The chain carries TRBV30 and TRBJ1-2; 7 nucleotides agree with TRBD1. The TCR sequence derives from an adult in good health. As DNA, the CDR3 is TGTGCCTGGAGTGTGGTGGTAGGGGGCGGCTATGGCTACACCTTC. Residues: CAWSVVVGGGYGYTF.